This T cell receptor beta chain was retrieved from a study of control samples from healthy donors and cancer patients. This CDR3 spans 16 amino acids. The V segment lost 3 bases and the J segment 6 bases; nucleotides outside the gene matches: 10. CDR1 is MGHRA, CDR2 YSYEKL, per germline. Produced via immunoSEQ multiplex PCR; TCRdb's table is partial and in-frame only. There are about 130,000 clones in the sample; 80% to 95% occur only once, and 2.5% to 3% lies in the top ten. The TCR was taken from a man aged 40-50 years in good health. Sequenced input: blood. The rearrangement links TRBV4-1 to TRBJ2-2, with 7 bases identical to TRBD1. The CDR3, as DNA: TGCGCCAGCAGCCACAGAACAGGGGCTGGTCCCGGGGAGCTGTTTTTT. Amino acid sequence: CASSHRTGAGPGELFF.